A single sample gave rise to the 27 T cell receptor beta chains below, sequenced in a study of human T cells and chemical hapten exposure. Time point denoted: patch test 2, 6 weeks after DPC sensitization. Stated treatment: therapeutic diphenylcyclopropenone sensitization with weekly scalp DPC. MiXCR, applied by TCRdb to the RACE reads, yields one record per CDR3 protein. The repertoire holds around 130,000 distinct CDR3 sequences, with about 12% as singletons. This material consisted of whole blood, taken in connection with sensitization to the hapten diphenylcyclopropenone (DPC). All receptors come from a woman in her forties or fifties with alopecia areata. Some clones in this sample may be carry-over from other donors' samples.

This clonotype was seen a handful of times. The chain employs TRBV5-6 and TRBJ2-2; tentatively, D is TRBD1 (7 bases). The germline gives CDR1 SGHDT, CDR2 YYEEEE. With 1 base removed from V and 4 bases from J, the gap between germline ends came to 11 bases. The length of the CDR3 is 15 residues. This CDR3 is CASSLPRGVTGELFF. The CDR3 nucleotides read TGTGCCAGCAGCTTGCCCAGGGGGGTCACCGGGGAGCTGTTTTTT.

This clonotype is a singleton in its sample. Because it lacks the conserved phenylalanine or tryptophan at the end, this CDR3 is likely a read error. This chain connects TRBV7-8 to TRBJ1-6; possible D gene TRBD1, 5 bases. Trimming took 1 base from V and 0 from J, leaving 13 bases between them. This CDR3 is built from 18 residues. Germline CDR1 is SGHVS and CDR2 is FQNEAQ. The DNA for the CDR3 is TGTGCCAGCAGCTTAGTGGGGCTACAGAGCTCCTATAATTCACCCCTCCACTTA. Its protein product is CASSLVGLQSSYNSPLHL.

This clonotype was recorded many times. In DNA form, the CDR3 reads TGTGCCAGCAGCCGGAACACCGGGGAGCTGTTTTTT. Translated: CASSRNTGELFF. The gene calls are TRBV6-5 and TRBJ2-2; D uncertain. Trimming took off 6 bases at V and 1 base at J, with 3 bases between the two ends. CDR1 MNHEY and CDR2 SVGAGI come from the germline V gene. The CDR3 is 12 residues long.

This clonotype was observed at least ten times. The genes are TRBV2 and TRBJ2-2; tentative D call: TRBD2 (6 bases). The germline V and J ends were trimmed by 4 bases and 0 bases, with 6 bases remaining between them. Per the germline V gene, CDR1 is SNHLY and CDR2 is FYNNEI. The CDR3 is made up of 14 amino acids. CDR3 nucleotide sequence: TGTGCCAGCAGTGGCGGGGCGAACACCGGGGAGCTGTTTTTT. Translated: CASSGGANTGELFF.

This clonotype was seen a handful of times. DNA for the CDR3: TGTGCCAGCAGCCACAGCGGGAGAGGGAATGAGCAGTTCTTC. It encodes CASSHSGRGNEQFF. J is TRBJ2-1 and V is TRBV7-3, with TRBD2 identical over 8 bases. CDR1 is SGHTA and CDR2 is FQGTGA in the germline V gene. The CDR3 runs to 14 residues. Trimming cost V 5 bases and J 7 bases; bases outside gene matches: 7. Filled out from reference TRBV7-3 and TRBJ2-1, the complete variable domain reads GAGVSQTPSNKVTEKGKYVELRCDPISGHTALYWYRQSLGQGPEFLIYFQGTGAADDSGLPNDRFFAVRPEGSVSTLKIQRTERGDSAVYLCASSHSGRGNEQFFGPGTRLTVL.

This clonotype was recorded at least ten times. The CDR3 spells CASSTRRSSYNEQFF. The CDR3 DNA reads as TGTGCCAGCAGCACCCGGCGTAGCTCCTACAATGAGCAGTTCTTC. The V gene is TRBV7-9, the J gene TRBJ2-1, with D uncertain. CDR1 and CDR2 (germline): SEHNR, FQNEAQ (reference sequence). Trimming removed 5 bases from V and 0 bases from J, with 11 bases in between. The CDR3 sequence is 15 residues long.

This clonotype was seen a handful of times. The rearrangement uses TRBV18 and TRBJ1-1, with TRBD1 matching over 12 bases. After removal of 1 base from V and 3 bases from J, the junction contained 9 bases not matched to a gene. The CDR3 runs 18 residues. CDR1 KGHSH and CDR2 LQKENI come from the germline V gene. The DNA for the CDR3 is TGTGCCAGCTCACCACGGCCGGGACAGGGGGCGAGGGACACTGAAGCTTTCTTT. This encodes CASSPRPGQGARDTEAFF.

This clonotype was counted ten times or more. V is TRBV20-1 and J is TRBJ2-1, with TRBD2 identical over 10 bases. The CDR3 totals 14 residues. The V and J ends lost 5 bases and 3 bases, in that order; junction bases with no gene match: 4. CDR1 is DFQATT and CDR2 is SNEGSKA in the germline V gene (reference sequence). The CDR3 is CSALTSGNYNEQFF. The CDR3 nucleotides are TGCAGTGCTCTAACTAGCGGGAACTACAATGAGCAGTTCTTC.

The CDR3 loop is CASSYVGSSYNEQFF. CDR3 DNA sequence: TGTGCCAGCAGTTACGTAGGGAGCTCCTACAATGAGCAGTTCTTC. The V gene is TRBV6-2 or TRBV6-3, the J gene TRBJ2-1; TRBD2 is a possible D gene (5 bases). V lost 2 bases and J 0 bases, leaving 8 bases between the germline ends. CDR1 is MNHEY, CDR2 SVGEGT, per germline. This CDR3 contains 15 residues.

This clonotype occurred many times. V and J are TRBV6-5 and TRBJ2-3; 14 bases map to TRBD2. The V gene end was trimmed by 0 bases and the J gene end by 0 bases; junction bases not matched to a gene: 11. The CDR3 is 21 residues long. The V gene's germline CDR1 is MNHEY and CDR2 SVGAGI. CDR3 nucleotides: TGTGCCAGCAGTTACTCGCCGACCGGGACTAGCGGGAGAAAAAGCACAGATACGCAGTATTTT. Translating it yields CASSYSPTGTSGRKSTDTQYF.

At least ten counts were recorded for this clonotype. The gene calls are TRBV18 and TRBJ1-4; 10 bases fit TRBD1. Germline CDR1 reads KGHSH; CDR2 reads LQKENI. The V segment lost 6 bases and the J segment 8 bases; nucleotides outside the gene matches: 3. This CDR3 is 13 amino acids long. The CDR3 sequence is CASSGTGVEKLFF. The DNA of the CDR3 is TGTGCCAGCTCCGGGACAGGGGTCGAAAAACTGTTTTTT.

The table lists this clonotype with a few counts. V usage is TRBV6-6 and J usage is TRBJ2-4; TRBD2 matches at 14 bases. After removal of 2 bases from V and 0 bases from J, the junction contained 9 bases not matched to a gene. This CDR3 region has 20 residues. CDR1 MNHNY and CDR2 SVGAGI come from the germline V gene (reference sequence). The CDR3, as DNA: TGTGCCAGCAGTTACGGACAGACTAGCGGGAGGGTCCTAGCCAAAAACATTCAGTACTTC. This sequence encodes CASSYGQTSGRVLAKNIQYF.

This clonotype has more than one count but fewer than ten. The rearrangement joins TRBV28 to TRBJ2-3; 14 bases agree with TRBD2. Germline loops: CDR1 MDHEN, CDR2 SYDVKM. The V gene end was trimmed by 6 bases and the J gene end by 8 bases; junction bases not matched to a gene: 10. The CDR3 consists of 16 residues. CDR3 sequence (DNA): TGTGCCAGCAGCCCAAGACTAGCGGGAGGGCTTGTTACGCAGTATTTT. It yields the protein CASSPRLAGGLVTQYF.

The chain is built from TRBV6-2 or TRBV6-3 and TRBJ2-7; 9 bases are a match to TRBD2. Germline CDR1 reads MNHEY; CDR2 reads SVGEGT. V shed 5 bases, J shed 0 bases, and the junction held 17 bases outside the gene matches. This CDR3 is built from 19 residues. CDR3 protein: CASSRIAGLATQSSYEQYF. The CDR3 DNA reads TGTGCCAGCAGTCGAATCGCGGGACTAGCTACCCAAAGCTCCTACGAGCAGTACTTC.

This chain uses TRBV29-1 with TRBJ2-7; tentatively, D is TRBD2 (5 bases). The CDR3 length is 14 residues. Germline V gene sequence: CDR1 SQVTM, CDR2 ANQGSEA. V was cut by 8 bases and J by 0 bases, with 17 bases left in between. CDR3 bases: TGCAGCTACGCGGTCGACTACGACTCCTACGAGCAGTACTTC. Its protein product is CSYAVDYDSYEQYF.

The chain couples TRBV5-1 to TRBJ2-2, with D perhaps matching TRBD2 (6 bases). Between the trimmed V and J ends, which lost 3 bases and 7 bases, there was a span of 10 bases. The CDR3 runs 13 residues. CDR1 is SGHRS and CDR2 is YFSETQ in the germline V gene. CDR3 nucleotide sequence: TGCGCCAGCAGCTCGACCGGGGGCGGGGAGCTGTTTTTT. This sequence encodes CASSSTGGGELFF.

CDR3 DNA sequence: TGTGCCAGCAGTTTCCCCGGGACGGGCGGGCAGTTCTTC. It translates to CASSFPGTGGQFF. The chain has TRBV27 and TRBJ2-1, with D perhaps assigned TRBD1 or TRBD2 (5 bases each). CDR3 length equals 13 residues. Trimming cost V 3 bases and J 12 bases, with 15 bases left between them. Per germline, CDR1 MNHEY and CDR2 SMNVEV (reference sequence).

This clonotype was seen at least ten times. V gene TRBV28 combines with J gene TRBJ2-3; TRBD2 is a possible D gene (6 bases). Germline assignment: CDR1 MDHEN and CDR2 SYDVKM. The length of the CDR3 is 15 residues. V gave up 1 base and J gave up 5 bases, with 13 bases separating them. The CDR3 coding sequence is TGTGCCAGCAGTTTATCTCAGCGGCGGGGAGATACGCAGTATTTT. It specifies CASSLSQRRGDTQYF.

The chain recombines TRBV29-1 with TRBJ2-7; possible D gene TRBD1, 7 bases. CDR1 and CDR2 from the germline V gene are SQVTM and ANQGSEA. This CDR3 has 11 amino acids. The V end was cut by 8 bases, the J end by 6 bases, with 14 bases between. Here the CDR3 DNA reads TGCAGCTTTCGACAGGGAGGCGAGCAGTACTTC. This sequence encodes CSFRQGGEQYF.

In this sample, this clonotype turned up many times. The chain is built from TRBV28 and TRBJ1-5; 9 bases map to TRBD1. Germline values: CDR1 MDHEN, CDR2 SYDVKM. The CDR3 sequence is 19 residues long. Trimming took 3 bases from V and 5 from J; bases not matched to a gene: 17. The CDR3 here is CASSFLKGTGSIWDQPQHF. The CDR3 DNA reads as TGTGCCAGCAGTTTCCTAAAAGGGACAGGGTCTATCTGGGATCAGCCCCAGCATTTT.

The chain uses TRBV28 and TRBJ2-7; TRBD1 aligns across 10 bases. The V segment lost 11 bases and the J segment 5 bases; nucleotides outside the gene matches: 6. This CDR3 has 12 amino acids. Per the germline V gene, CDR1 is MDHEN and CDR2 is SYDVKM. The CDR3 sequence: CASTGGIHEQYF. CDR3 coding DNA: TGTGCCTCGACAGGGGGCATCCACGAGCAGTACTTC.

This clonotype was found a few times. V is TRBV4-3 and J is TRBJ1-6; perhaps TRBD1 as D (6 bases). This CDR3 has 16 residues. The ends were cut back, 4 bases at V and 9 bases at J, with 19 bases in the middle. Germline CDR1 and CDR2: LGHNA and YSLEER. In DNA, the CDR3 is TGCGCCAGCAGCCCCCATAGCTGGGACACACCTTCACCCCTCCACTTT. Translation: CASSPHSWDTPSPLHF.

The gene calls are TRBV6-5 and TRBJ2-5; TRBD2 agrees at 7 bases. The length of the CDR3 is 14 residues. V trimming: 0 bases; J trimming: 6 bases; junction bases outside the gene matches: 4. CDR1 is MNHEY, CDR2 SVGAGI, per germline. The CDR3 loop is CASSYSIGRKTQYF. CDR3 DNA sequence: TGTGCCAGCAGTTACTCGATCGGGAGGAAGACCCAGTACTTC.

This clonotype was counted ten times or more. CDR3 nucleotide sequence: TGCAGTGCTAGTCCTCCAGCGGGAGGCCATGAGCAGTTCTTC. This sequence encodes CSASPPAGGHEQFF. This chain uses TRBV20-1 with TRBJ2-1, with 9 bases that match TRBD2. Germline V gene lookup returns CDR1 DFQATT and CDR2 SNEGSKA (reference sequence). The CDR3 contains 14 residues. Losses at the gene ends were 3 bases for V and 8 bases for J; bases not matched to a gene: 8.

This clonotype was recorded at least ten times. V gene TRBV14 combines with J gene TRBJ2-7; D may be TRBD1 or TRBD2 (5 bases each). Per germline, CDR1 SGHDN and CDR2 FVKESK. V was trimmed by 4 bases and J by 5 bases, leaving 15 bases between them. The CDR3 consists of 14 residues. Here the CDR3 reads CASSLPGRRNEQYF. Written as DNA, the CDR3 is TGTGCCAGCAGCCTTCCGGGACGGAGGAACGAGCAGTACTTC.

As for this clonotype: This clone may be a read error of a much larger clone one base away. This chain links TRBV7-8 with TRBJ2-3; 10 nucleotides match TRBD2. Germline assignment: CDR1 SGHVS and CDR2 FQNEAQ. Trimming at V came to 2 bases and at J to 6 bases, leaving 8 bases not matched to a gene. The CDR3 has 16 amino acids. CDR3 DNA: TGTGCCAGCAGCTTAACGCTAGCGGGAGAAACGGATACGCAGTATTTT. Translating gives CASSLTLAGETDTQYF.

The V gene is TRBV25-1, the J gene TRBJ2-3; D is perhaps TRBD2 (5 bases). This CDR3 region has 13 residues. V shed 6 bases and J shed 5 bases, with 12 bases lying between them. Germline loops: CDR1 MGHDK, CDR2 SYGVNS. The CDR3 here is CASSSVRGDTQYF. The CDR3 region has the DNA TGTGCCAGCAGCAGTGTTCGGGGAGATACGCAGTATTTT. Full variable domain (rest looked up from reference TRBV25-1 and TRBJ2-3): EADIYQTPRYLVIGTGKKITLECSQTMGHDKMYWYQQDPGMELHLIHYSYGVNSTEKGDLSSESTVSRIRTEHFPLTLESARPSHTSQYLCASSSVRGDTQYFGPGTRLTVL.